The source of this T cell receptor beta chain is a study of CD8+CD57+ T cells in acquired aplastic anemia. In the study overall: On average, sorted CD4+ and CD8+ cells gave roughly 3 ug of DNA. Study-level results: Both patients and controls carried the same twenty-nine CD8+ CDR3 sequences. Statistical testing detected no significant gap in CD8+ Simpson's diversity between patients and controls.

CDR3 and TCR beta VDJ profiling relied on a genomic DNA template. TCRdb re-analysed the reads in MiXCR, keeping a single row per CDR3 protein. The data show about 160,000 distinct CDR3 sequences, about two thirds seen once. Patients picked for sequencing had shown CD8+CD57+ cell expansion detected by flow cytometry. Untreated patients provided the blood samples, with no therapy given before sampling. Only a few counts were recorded for this clonotype. Its antigen is undetermined. Per the germline V gene, CDR1 is SGDLS and CDR2 is YYNGEE. The CDR3 consists of 15 residues. With 0 bases removed from V and 4 bases from J, the gap between germline ends came to 12 bases.

Sequencing was performed on sorted CD4+, CD8+, or CD8+CD57+ T cells (not recorded which) from PBMCs. This TCR derives from a human donor with aplastic anemia. V is TRBV9 and J is TRBJ2-3; TRBD1 or TRBD2 may be the D gene (5 bases each). The CDR3 sequence: CASSVGSGRADTQYF. CDR3 coding DNA: TGTGCCAGCAGCGTAGGGTCGGGGCGCGCAGATACGCAGTATTTT. The full variable domain, with the rest looked up from reference TRBV9 and TRBJ2-3, is DSGVTQTPKHLITATGQRVTLRCSPRSGDLSVYWYQQSLDQGLQFLIQYYNGEERAKGNILERFSAQQFPDLHSELNLSSLELGDSALYFCASSVGSGRADTQYFGPGTRLTVL.